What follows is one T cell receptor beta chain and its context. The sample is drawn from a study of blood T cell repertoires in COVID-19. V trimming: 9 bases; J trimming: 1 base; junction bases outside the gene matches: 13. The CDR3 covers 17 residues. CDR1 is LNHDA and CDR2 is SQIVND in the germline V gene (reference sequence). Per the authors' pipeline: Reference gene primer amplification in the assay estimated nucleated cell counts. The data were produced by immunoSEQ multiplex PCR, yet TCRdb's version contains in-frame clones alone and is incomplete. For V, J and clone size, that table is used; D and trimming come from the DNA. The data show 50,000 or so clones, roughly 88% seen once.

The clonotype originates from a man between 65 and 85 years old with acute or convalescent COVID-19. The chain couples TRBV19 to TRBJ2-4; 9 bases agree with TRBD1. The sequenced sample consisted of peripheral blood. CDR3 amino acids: CASSTGQGFPAKNIQYF. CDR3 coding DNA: TGTGCCAGCAGCACGGGACAGGGCTTTCCGGCCAAAAACATTCAGTACTTC.